The T cell receptor beta chain under discussion was sequenced for a study of shared clonotypes between healthy human individuals. Findings and limits, study-wide: Generally, naive subsets came out with larger estimated richness than memory subsets.

At a deep level, the assay was run. On sorted subsets, replicate PCRs used 200 to 250 ng DNA, or about 33,000 T cell genomes. Assay used: immunoSEQ multiplex PCR; TCRdb lists only in-frame clones, some missing. The profile shows about 660,000 clones, approximately 74% of them singletons. This CDR3 region has 15 residues. Trimming stripped 4 bases from V and 0 bases from J, with 11 bases between. Germline CDR1 SGHRS, CDR2 YFSETQ. Donors comprised healthy HIV-negative adults lacking recent acute infections or vaccinations. In its sample, this clone was seen a few times. Its antigen is undetermined. The source of this sequence is a woman aged 25 to 45 in good health. Sequenced: memory CD4+ T cells sorted from blood. Subset in this sample: CD45RA-negative fraction. This chain uses TRBV5-1 with TRBJ1-3; D might be TRBD1 (5 bases). The CDR3 DNA reads as TGCGCCAGCAGCGTAGGGGTTTCCTCTGGAAACACCATATATTTT. Encoded protein: CASSVGVSSGNTIYF. Looking up the rest from reference TRBV5-1 and TRBJ1-3 gives the full variable domain: KAGVTQTPRYLIKTRGQQVTLSCSPISGHRSVSWYQQTPGQGLQFLFEYFSETQRNKGNFPGRFSGRQFSNSRSEMNVSTLELGDSALYLCASSVGVSSGNTIYFGEGSWLTVV.